These T cell receptor beta chains were read from a single sample in a study of CD8+ T cells in alopecia areata. The repertoire was sequenced with immunoSEQ multiplex PCR; TCRdb's copy has only in-frame clones and lacks some. The sample contains around 210,000 clones, more than 50% of which appear only once. Specimen: CD8+ T cells sorted from blood. These receptors were obtained from a human donor in good health. The CDR3 runs from the conserved cysteine through the conserved F or W. Fields, in order: clone size, J gene, D gene, V gene, CDR3 protein, CDR3 DNA. D genes are given only for firm matches. Not every row has a clone size; where given, it reads once, few, many or a size class.

.,TRBJ1-2,.,TRBV6-5,CASSRDGPGGGYTF,TGTGCCAGCAGTAGGGACGGCCCGGGGGGTGGCTACACCTTC
few,TRBJ2-7,TRBD1,TRBV13,CASSTGTGTYEQYF,TGTGCCAGCAGCACCGGGACAGGGACCTACGAGCAGTACTTC
.,TRBJ2-1,TRBD2,TRBV6-5,CASSLAGEYNEQFF,TGTGCCAGTTCCCTAGCGGGGGAGTACAATGAGCAGTTCTTC
.,TRBJ2-7,.,TRBV15,CATRGLGSYEQYF,TGTGCCACCAGAGGACTGGGGAGCTACGAGCAGTACTTC
few,TRBJ1-2,TRBD1,TRBV9,CASSFRDRNILNYGYTF,TGTGCCAGCAGCTTCCGGGACAGAAATATCCTTAACTATGGCTACACCTTC
.,TRBJ1-1,.,TRBV5-1,CASNHRAMNTEAFF,TGCGCCAGCAACCACAGGGCCATGAACACTGAAGCTTTCTTT
.,TRBJ1-5,.,TRBV19,CASSMGQNNQPQHF,TGTGCCAGTAGTATGGGGCAAAACAATCAGCCCCAGCATTTT
.,TRBJ1-2,.,TRBV27,CASSLSSNYGYTF,TGTGCCAGCAGTTTATCGAGTAACTATGGCTACACCTTC
.,TRBJ2-7,TRBD1,TRBV29-1,CSVATGVSYEQYF,TGCAGCGTTGCGACAGGGGTGTCCTACGAGCAGTACTTC
once,TRBJ2-7,TRBD1,TRBV5-6,CASTTGDRPYEQYF,TGTGCCAGCACCACGGGGGACAGGCCGTACGAGCAGTACTTC
once,TRBJ2-7,.,TRBV29-1,CSAYFRDTYEQYF,TGCAGCGCCTATTTCCGGGACACCTACGAGCAGTACTTC
.,TRBJ1-1,TRBD1,TRBV29-1,CSVWGGQGNTEAFF,TGCAGCGTTTGGGGGGGACAGGGGAACACTGAAGCTTTCTTT
.,TRBJ2-1,.,TRBV29-1,CSVVGGNYNEQFF,TGCAGCGTCGTCGGGGGCAACTACAATGAGCAGTTCTTC
few,TRBJ1-6,TRBD1,TRBV27,CASSPGQADSPLHF,TGTGCCAGCAGCCCGGGACAGGCCGATTCACCCCTCCACTTT
once,TRBJ1-2,TRBD1,TRBV5-1,CASSPSPGTGIGTF,TGCGCCAGCAGCCCGAGTCCCGGGACAGGGATCGGCACCTTC
.,TRBJ2-1,.,TRBV7-6,CASSLDRGNYNEQFF,TGTGCCAGCAGCTTAGACCGAGGAAATTACAATGAGCAGTTCTTC
few,TRBJ1-6,.,TRBV29-1,CSVDSDRANSPLHF,TGCAGCGTTGACTCCGACCGTGCCAATTCACCCCTCCACTTT
.,TRBJ2-1,TRBD1,TRBV25-1,CASLSQGAIYNEQFF,TGTGCCAGCCTCTCACAGGGGGCTATCTACAATGAGCAGTTCTTC
.,TRBJ1-2,.,TRBV19,CASTPDSYGYTF,TGTGCCAGTACCCCAGACAGCTATGGCTACACCTTC
.,TRBJ2-7,.,TRBV4-2,CASSPLGRRTISYEQYF,TGTGCCAGCAGCCCCCTCGGACGCAGGACCATCTCCTACGAGCAGTACTTC
many,TRBJ1-5,.,TRBV6-4,CASSEGYSNQPQHF,TGTGCCAGCAGTGAGGGATATAGCAATCAGCCCCAGCATTTT
.,TRBJ2-3,.,TRBV5-1,CASSLADSSDTQYF,TGCGCCAGCAGCTTGGCTGACAGCTCAGATACGCAGTATTTT
.,TRBJ1-5,.,TRBV5-4,CASSLAKGLSQPQHF,TGTGCCAGCAGCTTGGCCAAAGGGTTAAGCCAGCCCCAGCATTTT
.,TRBJ2-7,.,TRBV27,CASSLPSGMQYF,TGTGCCAGCAGTTTACCCTCCGGAATGCAGTACTTC
.,TRBJ1-1,.,TRBV6-5,CATRPGPDTEAFF,TGTGCCACCCGTCCAGGACCCGACACTGAAGCTTTCTTT
.,TRBJ2-7,TRBD2,TRBV7-7,CASSPGLGGAYEQYF,TGTGCCAGCAGCCCCGGACTAGGTGGAGCGTACGAGCAGTACTTC
.,TRBJ2-5,.,TRBV29-1,CSVGPGRTQETQYF,TGCAGCGTTGGACCGGGGCGTACACAAGAGACCCAGTACTTC
.,TRBJ2-5,TRBD2,TRBV10-3,CAISEGLEQTQYF,TGTGCCATCAGTGAGGGACTAGAACAGACCCAGTACTTC
.,TRBJ2-7,.,TRBV5-1,CASSYGTSAWEQYF,TGCGCCAGCAGTTATGGGACATCCGCCTGGGAGCAGTACTTC
.,TRBJ1-2,.,TRBV29-1,CSVEGRDRTLLYGYTF,TGCAGCGTTGAAGGTCGAGACAGGACGCTTCTCTATGGCTACACCTTC
.,TRBJ2-2,.,TRBV30,CAWSPRDWNTGELFF,TGTGCCTGGAGCCCCCGGGACTGGAACACCGGGGAGCTGTTTTTT
.,TRBJ1-1,.,TRBV2,CASSEGWAEAFF,TGTGCCAGCAGTGAAGGGTGGGCTGAAGCTTTCTTT
.,TRBJ2-3,TRBD2,TRBV7-9,CASSGLAGGPDTQYF,TGTGCCAGCAGCGGACTAGCGGGGGGCCCAGATACGCAGTATTTT
few,TRBJ1-2,.,TRBV4-1,CASSQLDGVNYGYTF,TGCGCCAGCAGCCAACTGGATGGAGTTAACTATGGCTACACCTTC
.,TRBJ2-5,.,TRBV25-1,CASSGGEETQYF,TGTGCCAGCAGTGGCGGGGAAGAGACCCAGTACTTC
.,TRBJ2-3,.,TRBV29-1,CSVRDPDTQYF,TGCAGCGTTAGGGACCCAGATACGCAGTATTTT
few,TRBJ1-5,TRBD1,TRBV27,CASSSSPTGGSQPQHF,TGTGCCAGCAGTAGCTCTCCCACAGGGGGCTCTCAGCCCCAGCATTTT
.,TRBJ2-1,.,TRBV7-8,CASRIRDFNNEQFF,TGTGCCAGCCGCATCCGGGACTTCAACAATGAGCAGTTCTTC
.,TRBJ2-3,.,TRBV29-1,CSVEDSLTDTQYF,TGCAGCGTTGAGGACAGCCTTACAGATACGCAGTATTTT
.,TRBJ2-1,.,TRBV4-1,CASSQGNPTYNEQFF,TGCGCCAGCAGCCAAGGTAATCCCACCTACAATGAGCAGTTCTTC
.,TRBJ1-5,TRBD1,TRBV4-1,CASSQDQGATGQPQHF,TGCGCCAGCAGCCAAGATCAGGGGGCGACGGGTCAGCCCCAGCATTTT
few,TRBJ2-1,.,TRBV4-2,CASSQAGLDNEQFF,TGTGCCAGCAGCCAGGCAGGGCTGGACAATGAGCAGTTCTTC
few,TRBJ2-3,TRBD1,TRBV4-1,CASSQVLRGSTDTQYF,TGCGCCAGCAGCCAAGTCCTCAGGGGGAGCACAGATACGCAGTATTTT
.,TRBJ2-3,TRBD2,TRBV6-5,CASSYSSAGGVDTQYF,TGTGCCAGCAGTTACTCTTCCGCGGGGGGAGTAGATACGCAGTATTTT
.,TRBJ2-1,TRBD1,TRBV4-1,CASSQDLGQATYNEQFF,TGCGCCAGCAGCCAAGACCTGGGACAGGCGACCTACAATGAGCAGTTCTTC
few,TRBJ2-7,TRBD2,TRBV7-9,CASSRRSGASYEQYF,TGTGCCAGCAGTCGCCGTAGCGGGGCCTCCTACGAGCAGTACTTC
few,TRBJ1-4,.,TRBV2,CASSLNPDSYEKLFF,TGTGCCAGCAGCCTTAACCCGGACAGTTACGAAAAACTGTTTTTT
few,TRBJ2-7,TRBD2,TRBV14,CASSQRLAGYEQYF,TGTGCCAGCAGCCAGCGACTAGCGGGGTACGAGCAGTACTTC
.,TRBJ2-7,TRBD2,TRBV6-5,CASSYYGGGAYEQYF,TGTGCCAGCAGTTACTACGGCGGGGGGGCCTACGAGCAGTACTTC
few,TRBJ2-7,.,TRBV5-1,CASSLEVESPYEQYF,TGCGCCAGCAGCTTGGAAGTTGAGTCCCCCTACGAGCAGTACTTC
.,TRBJ2-3,.,TRBV27,CASSLAIGDPTDTQYF,TGTGCCAGCAGTTTGGCCATAGGGGATCCCACAGATACGCAGTATTTT